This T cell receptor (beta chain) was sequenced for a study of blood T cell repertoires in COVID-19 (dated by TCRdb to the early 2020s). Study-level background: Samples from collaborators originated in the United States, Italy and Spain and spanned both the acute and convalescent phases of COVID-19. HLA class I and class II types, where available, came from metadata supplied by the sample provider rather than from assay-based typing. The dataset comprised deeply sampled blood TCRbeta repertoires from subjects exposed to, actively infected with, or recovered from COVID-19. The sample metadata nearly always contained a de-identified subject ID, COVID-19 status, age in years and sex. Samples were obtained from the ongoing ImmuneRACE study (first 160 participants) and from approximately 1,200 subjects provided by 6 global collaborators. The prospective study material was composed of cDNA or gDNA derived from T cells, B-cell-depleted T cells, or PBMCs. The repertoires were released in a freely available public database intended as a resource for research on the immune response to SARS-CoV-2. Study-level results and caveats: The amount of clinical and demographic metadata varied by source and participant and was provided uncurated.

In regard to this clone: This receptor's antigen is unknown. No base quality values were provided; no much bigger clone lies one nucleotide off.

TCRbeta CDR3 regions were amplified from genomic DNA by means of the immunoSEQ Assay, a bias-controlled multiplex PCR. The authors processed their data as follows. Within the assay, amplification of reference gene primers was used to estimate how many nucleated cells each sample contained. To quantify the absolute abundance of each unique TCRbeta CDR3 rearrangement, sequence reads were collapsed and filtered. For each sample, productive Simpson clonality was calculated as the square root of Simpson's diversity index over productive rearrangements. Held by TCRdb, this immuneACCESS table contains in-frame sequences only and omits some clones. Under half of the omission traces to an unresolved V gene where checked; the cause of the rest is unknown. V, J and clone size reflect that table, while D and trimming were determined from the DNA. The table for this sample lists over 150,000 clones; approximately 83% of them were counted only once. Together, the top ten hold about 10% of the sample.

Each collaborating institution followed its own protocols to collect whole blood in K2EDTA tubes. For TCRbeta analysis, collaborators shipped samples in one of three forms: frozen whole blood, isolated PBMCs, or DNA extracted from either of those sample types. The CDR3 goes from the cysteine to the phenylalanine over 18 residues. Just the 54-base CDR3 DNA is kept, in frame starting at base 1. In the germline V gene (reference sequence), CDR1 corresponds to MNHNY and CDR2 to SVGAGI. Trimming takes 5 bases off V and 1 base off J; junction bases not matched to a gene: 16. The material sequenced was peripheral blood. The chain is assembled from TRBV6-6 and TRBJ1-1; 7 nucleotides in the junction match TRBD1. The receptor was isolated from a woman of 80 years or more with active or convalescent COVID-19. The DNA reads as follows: TGTGCCAGCAGTCTTGCCCCTCCGGGACAGCCAGCGAACACTGAAGCTTTCTTT. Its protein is CASSLAPPGQPANTEAFF.